Detailed here is one T cell receptor (beta chain). RNA extraction was followed by reverse transcription into cDNA, which acted as the sequencing template. Assay used: immunoSEQ multiplex PCR; TCRdb lists only in-frame clones, some missing. In the table there are 9,500 to 15,000 clones, approximately 65% of which are singletons. The record originates from a study of CD8+ T cells in alopecia areata. Specimens obtained from alopecia areata patients comprised lesional scalp punch biopsies and peripheral blood. This CDR3 is built from 15 residues. Germline values: CDR1 SGHAT, CDR2 FQNNGV. V lost 1 base to trimming and J lost 4 bases, with 13 bases between them.

The sequence came from a human donor with alopecia areata. The chain is built from TRBV11-2 and TRBJ1-1, with D possibly TRBD1 on 6 matching bases. The source material was skin. In DNA, the CDR3 is TGTGCCAGCAGCTTAGGGCAGGGGAGATCCACTGAAGCTTTCTTT. It is translated as CASSLGQGRSTEAFF.